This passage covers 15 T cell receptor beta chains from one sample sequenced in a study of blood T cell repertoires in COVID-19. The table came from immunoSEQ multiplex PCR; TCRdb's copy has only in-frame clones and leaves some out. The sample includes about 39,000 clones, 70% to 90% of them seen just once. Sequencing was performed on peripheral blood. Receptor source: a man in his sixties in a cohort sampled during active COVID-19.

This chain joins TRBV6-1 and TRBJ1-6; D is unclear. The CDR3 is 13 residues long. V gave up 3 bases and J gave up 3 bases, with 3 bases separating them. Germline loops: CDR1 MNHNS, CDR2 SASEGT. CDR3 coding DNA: TGTGCCAGCAGTGACCTCTATAATTCACCCCTCCACTTT. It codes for CASSDLYNSPLHF.

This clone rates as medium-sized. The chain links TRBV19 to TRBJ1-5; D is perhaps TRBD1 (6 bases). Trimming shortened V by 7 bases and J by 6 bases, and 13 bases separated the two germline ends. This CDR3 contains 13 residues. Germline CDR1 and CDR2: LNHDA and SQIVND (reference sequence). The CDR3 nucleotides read TGTGCCAGTAATCTAGACAGGTTTCAGCCCCAGCATTTT. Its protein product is CASNLDRFQPQHF.

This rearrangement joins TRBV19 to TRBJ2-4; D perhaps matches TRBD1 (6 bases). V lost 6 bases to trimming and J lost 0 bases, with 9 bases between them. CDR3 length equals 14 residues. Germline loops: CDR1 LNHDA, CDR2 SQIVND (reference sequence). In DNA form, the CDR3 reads TGTGCCAGTAGGGACAGCCTAGCCAAAAACATTCAGTACTTC. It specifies CASRDSLAKNIQYF. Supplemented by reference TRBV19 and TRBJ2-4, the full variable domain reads DGGITQSPKYLFRKEGQNVTLSCEQNLNHDAMYWYRQDPGQGLRLIYYSQIVNDFQKGDIAEGYSVSREKKESFPLTVTSAQKNPTAFYLCASRDSLAKNIQYFGAGTRLSVL.

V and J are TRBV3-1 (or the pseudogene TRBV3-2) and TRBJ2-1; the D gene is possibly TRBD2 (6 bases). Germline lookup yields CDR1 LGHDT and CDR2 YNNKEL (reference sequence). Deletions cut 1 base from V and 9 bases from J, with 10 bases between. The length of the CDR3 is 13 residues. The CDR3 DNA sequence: TGTGCCAGCAGCCAAGCGCGGGATTTTGAGCAGTTCTTC. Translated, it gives CASSQARDFEQFF.

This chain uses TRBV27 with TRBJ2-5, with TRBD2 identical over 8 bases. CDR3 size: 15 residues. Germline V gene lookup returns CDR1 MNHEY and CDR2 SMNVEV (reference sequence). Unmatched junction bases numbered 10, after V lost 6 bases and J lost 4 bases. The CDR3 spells CASRANRGGAETQYF. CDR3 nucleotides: TGTGCCAGCAGAGCAAACCGGGGGGGCGCAGAGACCCAGTACTTC.

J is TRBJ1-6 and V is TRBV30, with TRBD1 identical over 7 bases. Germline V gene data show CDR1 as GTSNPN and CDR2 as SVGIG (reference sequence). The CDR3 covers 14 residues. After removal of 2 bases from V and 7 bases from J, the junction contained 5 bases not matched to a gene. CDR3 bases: TGTGCCTGGAGTTCGACAGGGACGAATTCACCCCTCCACTTT. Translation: CAWSSTGTNSPLHF.

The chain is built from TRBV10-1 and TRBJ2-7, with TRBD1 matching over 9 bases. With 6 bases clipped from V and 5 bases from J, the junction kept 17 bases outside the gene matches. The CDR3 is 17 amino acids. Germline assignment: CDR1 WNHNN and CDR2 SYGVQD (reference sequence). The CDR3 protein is CASSPLPRTGELNEQYF. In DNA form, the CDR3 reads TGCGCCAGCAGCCCGCTCCCCCGGACAGGGGAATTGAACGAGCAGTACTTC.

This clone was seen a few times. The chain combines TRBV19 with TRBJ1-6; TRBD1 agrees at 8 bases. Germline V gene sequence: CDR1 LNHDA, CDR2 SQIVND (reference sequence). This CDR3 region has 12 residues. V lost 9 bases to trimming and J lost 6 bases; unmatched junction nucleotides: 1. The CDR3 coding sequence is TGTGCCAGCGGACAGGGTAATTCACCCCTCCACTTT. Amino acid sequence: CASGQGNSPLHF. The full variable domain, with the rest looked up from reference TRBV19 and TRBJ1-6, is DGGITQSPKYLFRKEGQNVTLSCEQNLNHDAMYWYRQDPGQGLRLIYYSQIVNDFQKGDIAEGYSVSREKKESFPLTVTSAQKNPTAFYLCASGQGNSPLHFGNGTRLTVT.

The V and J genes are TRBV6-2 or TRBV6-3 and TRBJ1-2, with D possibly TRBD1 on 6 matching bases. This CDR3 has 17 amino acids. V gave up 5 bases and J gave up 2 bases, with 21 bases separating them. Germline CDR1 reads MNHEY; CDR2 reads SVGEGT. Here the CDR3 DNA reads TGTGCCAGCAGTACCGACTGGACAGCGGACTTAAACTATGGCTACACCTTC. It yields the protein CASSTDWTADLNYGYTF.

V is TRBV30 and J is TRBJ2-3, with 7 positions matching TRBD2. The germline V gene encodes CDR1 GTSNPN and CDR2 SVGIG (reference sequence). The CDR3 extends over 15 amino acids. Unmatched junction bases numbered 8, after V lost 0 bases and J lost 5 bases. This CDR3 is CAWSVRGRILDTQYF. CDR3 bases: TGTGCCTGGAGTGTACGCGGGAGAATATTAGATACGCAGTATTTT.

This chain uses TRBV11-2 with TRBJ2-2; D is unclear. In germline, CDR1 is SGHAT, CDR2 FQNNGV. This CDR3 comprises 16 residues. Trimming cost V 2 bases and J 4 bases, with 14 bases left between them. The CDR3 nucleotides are TGTGCCAGCAGCTTATTTTCAATTACGCGCACCGGGGAGCTGTTTTTT. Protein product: CASSLFSITRTGELFF.

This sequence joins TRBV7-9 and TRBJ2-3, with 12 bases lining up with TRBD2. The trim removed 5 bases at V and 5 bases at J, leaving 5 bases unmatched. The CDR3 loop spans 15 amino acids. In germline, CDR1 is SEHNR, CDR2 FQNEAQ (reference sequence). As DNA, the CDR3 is TGTGCCAGCAGCGACCGACTAGCGGGAGTAGATACGCAGTATTTT. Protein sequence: CASSDRLAGVDTQYF.

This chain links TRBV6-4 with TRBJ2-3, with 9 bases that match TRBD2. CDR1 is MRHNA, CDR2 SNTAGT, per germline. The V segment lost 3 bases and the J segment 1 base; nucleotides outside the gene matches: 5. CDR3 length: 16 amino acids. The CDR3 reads CASSEDSGRGTDTQYF. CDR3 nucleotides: TGTGCCAGCAGTGAGGATAGCGGGAGAGGCACAGATACGCAGTATTTT.

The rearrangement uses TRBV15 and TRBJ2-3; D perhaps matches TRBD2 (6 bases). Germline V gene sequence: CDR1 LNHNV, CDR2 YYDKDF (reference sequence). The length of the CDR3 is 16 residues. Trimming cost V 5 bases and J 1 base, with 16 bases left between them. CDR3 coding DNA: TGTGCCACCAGCTCGGGACTCCTTGGTGGCACAGATACGCAGTATTTT. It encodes CATSSGLLGGTDTQYF.

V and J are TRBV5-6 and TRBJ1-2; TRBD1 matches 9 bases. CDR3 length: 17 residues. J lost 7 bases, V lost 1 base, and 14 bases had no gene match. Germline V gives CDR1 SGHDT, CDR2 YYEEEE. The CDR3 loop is CASSLSPTGQGSGGYTF. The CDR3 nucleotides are TGTGCCAGCAGCTTGAGCCCCACCGGACAGGGGAGCGGTGGCTACACCTTC. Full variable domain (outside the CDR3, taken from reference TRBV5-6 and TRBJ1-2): DAGVTQSPTHLIKTRGQQVTLRCSPKSGHDTVSWYQQALGQGPQFIFQYYEEEERQRGNFPDRFSGHQFPNYSSELNVNALLLGDSALYLCASSLSPTGQGSGGYTFGSGTRLTVV.